These 32 T cell receptor beta chains were all obtained from the same sample, sequenced in a study of tumor-infiltrating lymphocytes in localized non-small cell lung cancer. Clones were read by immunoSEQ multiplex PCR, and TCRdb kept only the in-frame ones, dropping some. This table has about 6,700 clones, 76% appearing once. The specimen sequenced was uninvolved lung tissue not adjacent to the tumor. The receptor source for this set is a human donor with non-small cell lung cancer.

The chain employs TRBV27 and TRBJ1-6; D is uncertain. Trimming took off 4 bases at V and 0 bases at J, with 7 bases between the two ends. There are 15 residues in the CDR3. Germline-derived CDR1 and CDR2 are MNHEY and SMNVEV (reference sequence). CDR3 nucleotides: TGTGCCAGCAGTTCAGGCTCCTCCTATAATTCACCCCTCCACTTT. Protein: CASSSGSSYNSPLHF.

The rearrangement joins TRBV18 to TRBJ2-2, with D possibly being TRBD1 or TRBD2 (5 bases each). V was cut by 1 base and J by 4 bases, with 13 bases left in between. This CDR3 is 16 amino acids long. Germline CDR1 KGHSH, CDR2 LQKENI. The DNA for the CDR3 is TGTGCCAGCTCACCACTGACGGGGCGAGGCACCGGGGAGCTGTTTTTT. Its protein is CASSPLTGRGTGELFF.

This clone was seen once. The chain uses TRBV7-2 and TRBJ1-1; 7 bases fit TRBD1. Germline V gene lookup returns CDR1 SGHTA and CDR2 FQGNSA. This CDR3 is built from 13 residues. The junction had 8 bases not matched to a gene; V was cut back by 4 bases and J by 9 bases. For the CDR3, the DNA is TGTGCCAGCAGCTATCCGACAGGGCTTAAAGCTTTCTTT. Translated: CASSYPTGLKAFF.

The table lists this clone with a few counts. CDR3 amino acids: CASSPQGAVNYGYTF. As DNA, the CDR3 is TGTGCCAGCTCACCACAGGGGGCGGTAAACTATGGCTACACCTTC. The rearrangement uses TRBV18 and TRBJ1-2; 7 bases are a match to TRBD1. J lost 2 bases, V lost 1 base, and 4 bases had no gene match. Germline V gives CDR1 KGHSH, CDR2 LQKENI. This CDR3 is built from 15 residues.

V and J are TRBV5-4 and TRBJ2-7; 10 bases align to TRBD2. V shed 4 bases and J 3 bases; nucleotides not matched to a gene: 7. The CDR3 has 15 residues. Germline V gene lookup returns CDR1 SGHNT and CDR2 YYREEE (reference sequence). The CDR3 spells CASSARVAGGYEQYF. The CDR3 region has the DNA TGTGCCAGCAGCGCCCGGGTAGCGGGGGGCTACGAGCAGTACTTC.

This chain joins TRBV19 and TRBJ2-5; D remains unclear. With 6 bases removed from V and 4 bases from J, the gap between germline ends came to 18 bases. CDR1 LNHDA and CDR2 SQIVND come from the germline V gene (reference sequence). The CDR3 totals 15 residues. The CDR3 is CASSRDSLRGETQYF. CDR3 coding DNA: TGTGCCAGTAGCAGAGACTCGTTAAGAGGAGAGACCCAGTACTTC.

The chain carries TRBV6-4 and TRBJ2-1; no definite D call. CDR1 and CDR2 (germline): MRHNA, SNTAGT. Trimming stripped 6 bases from V and 15 bases from J, with 21 bases between. The length of the CDR3 is 13 residues. CDR3 residues: CASSSTLQASLFF. Here the CDR3 DNA reads TGTGCCAGCAGCTCCACCCTCCAAGCTTCCCTGTTCTTC.

The chain joins TRBV4-2 to TRBJ2-2; D remains ambiguous. The germline gives CDR1 LGHNA, CDR2 YNFKEQ. CDR3 size: 13 residues. Trimming removed 3 bases at V and 5 bases at J, with 7 bases between. CDR3 protein: CASSQIRTGELFF. The CDR3 coding sequence is TGTGCCAGCAGCCAGATTCGGACCGGGGAGCTGTTTTTT.

The chain couples TRBV28 to TRBJ2-5; 10 bases agree with TRBD1. The V gene end was trimmed by 6 bases and the J gene end by 4 bases; junction bases not matched to a gene: 8. Germline loops: CDR1 MDHEN, CDR2 SYDVKM. The CDR3 consists of 15 residues. The CDR3 bases are TGTGCCAGCAGCCCCGGACAGGGGGGGCGAGAGACCCAGTACTTC. It translates to CASSPGQGGRETQYF.

This clone was observed a few times. This rearrangement joins TRBV28 to TRBJ2-3; 9 bases fit TRBD2. There are 15 residues in the CDR3. J lost 1 base, V lost 6 bases, and 5 bases had no gene match. Germline CDR1 and CDR2: MDHEN and SYDVKM. The CDR3 is CASRIAGAGTDTQYF. DNA of the CDR3: TGTGCCAGCAGGATAGCGGGAGCGGGCACAGATACGCAGTATTTT.

In this sample, this clone turned up once. The chain combines TRBV7-8 with TRBJ2-5; D might be TRBD2 (6 bases). The CDR3 runs 14 residues. The germline V gene encodes CDR1 SGHVS and CDR2 FQNEAQ. V was trimmed by 3 bases and J by 4 bases, leaving 12 bases between them. CDR3 DNA sequence: TGTGCCAGCAGCTTGAGGAGCGGGCTAGAGACCCAGTACTTC. It specifies CASSLRSGLETQYF. Full variable domain (rest looked up from reference TRBV7-8 and TRBJ2-5): GAGVSQSPRYKVAKRGQDVALRCDPISGHVSLFWYQQALGQGPEFLTYFQNEAQLDKSGLPSDRFFAERPEGSVSTLKIQRTQQEDSAVYLCASSLRSGLETQYFGPGTRLLVL.

Concerning this clone itself: Other DNA variants within this sample encode the same CDR3. The CDR3 is CASSWGGPQETQYF. The CDR3 bases are TGCGCCAGCAGCTGGGGGGGTCCACAAGAGACCCAGTACTTC. V is TRBV5-1 and J is TRBJ2-5; 7 bases align to TRBD2. The CDR3 runs to 14 residues. CDR1 and CDR2 (germline): SGHRS, YFSETQ. V shed 3 bases and J 2 bases; nucleotides not matched to a gene: 4.

A single count supports this clone. The rearrangement links TRBV28 to TRBJ1-1; perhaps TRBD1 as D (5 bases). Trimming took off 3 bases at V and 3 bases at J, with 20 bases between the two ends. Germline CDR1 reads MDHEN; CDR2 reads SYDVKM. The CDR3 contains 17 residues. The CDR3: CASSLVGGRGKYTEAFF. The DNA of the CDR3 is TGTGCCAGCAGTTTGGTTGGGGGTCGAGGAAAATACACTGAAGCTTTCTTT.

The rearrangement joins TRBV11-2 to TRBJ2-7, with D possibly matching TRBD1 (5 bases). With 1 base removed from V and 3 bases from J, the gap between germline ends came to 7 bases. The CDR3 is made up of 13 amino acids. Germline V gene sequence: CDR1 SGHAT, CDR2 FQNNGV. CDR3 sequence reads: CASSLGQNYEQYF. DNA of the CDR3: TGTGCCAGCAGCTTAGGACAGAACTACGAGCAGTACTTC.

CDR3 residues: CASNHWPETQYF. The CDR3 region has the DNA TGTGCCAGCAACCATTGGCCCGAGACCCAGTACTTC. The chain uses TRBV28 and TRBJ2-5; D not resolved. Germline CDR1 MDHEN, CDR2 SYDVKM. V was shortened by 7 bases and J by 5 bases, with 11 bases between the two germline ends. This CDR3 is built from 12 residues. Using reference TRBV28 and TRBJ2-5 for the parts outside the CDR3, the full variable domain is DVKVTQSSRYLVKRTGEKVFLECVQDMDHENMFWYRQDPGLGLRLIYFSYDVKMKEKGDIPEGYSVSREKKERFSLILESASTNQTSMYLCASNHWPETQYFGPGTRLLVL.

The V and J genes are TRBV5-1 and TRBJ1-2, with D possibly matching TRBD1 (6 bases). CDR1 is SGHRS, CDR2 YFSETQ, per germline. V shed 1 base and J shed 3 bases, with 19 bases lying between them. CDR3 length equals 17 residues. The DNA for the CDR3 is TGCGCCAGCAGCTTGTACGGTCCAGGGGACCCAGACTATGGCTACACCTTC. Its protein product is CASSLYGPGDPDYGYTF.

CDR3 loop: CAISDAGQGNTGELFF. DNA for the CDR3: TGTGCCATCAGTGATGCGGGACAAGGGAACACCGGGGAGCTGTTTTTT. The chain couples TRBV10-3 to TRBJ2-2, with D perhaps TRBD1 or TRBD2 (6 bases each). The V and J ends lost 3 bases and 1 base respectively, with 12 bases between them. This CDR3 has 16 residues. The germline V gene has CDR1 ENHRY and CDR2 SYGVKD.

The chain joins TRBV12-5 to TRBJ1-1; D not certain. The CDR3 is 12 residues long. V lost 1 base to trimming and J lost 4 bases, with 4 bases between them. The germline gives CDR1 LGHNT, CDR2 FRNRAP. CDR3 nucleotide sequence: TGTGCTAGTGGTTTGGGAGGCACTGAAGCTTTCTTT. As protein: CASGLGGTEAFF.

The CDR3 loop is CATSRGTGGSYEQYF. The CDR3, as DNA: TGTGCCACCAGCAGAGGGACAGGGGGCTCCTACGAGCAGTACTTC. The V call is TRBV15, the J call TRBJ2-7; 10 bases align to TRBD1. The CDR3 runs 15 residues. J was trimmed by 0 bases and V by 1 base; bases with no gene match: 0. Germline CDR1 is LNHNV and CDR2 is YYDKDF (reference sequence). Full variable domain (missing parts from reference TRBV15 and TRBJ2-7): DAMVIQNPRYQVTQFGKPVTLSCSQTLNHNVMYWYQQKSSQAPKLLFHYYDKDFNNEADTPDNFQSRRPNTSFCFLDIRSPGLGDTAMYLCATSRGTGGSYEQYFGPGTRLTVT.

This chain uses TRBV7-8 with TRBJ2-5; TRBD1 matches at 7 bases. Germline trimming cut 5 bases from V and 5 bases from J; bases unmatched to any gene: 8. In germline, CDR1 is SGHVS, CDR2 FQNEAQ. The CDR3 spans 14 residues. In DNA form, the CDR3 reads TGTGCCAGCAGCCCTTCCGGGACAGAGGAGACCCAGTACTTC. Translating gives CASSPSGTEETQYF.

CDR3 amino acids: CASSLGTGRRGELFF. CDR3 nucleotide sequence: TGTGCCAGCAGCCTTGGGACAGGGCGAAGGGGGGAGCTGTTTTTT. The J gene is TRBJ2-2, the V gene TRBV7-2; TRBD1 agrees at 9 bases. The germline V gene encodes CDR1 SGHTA and CDR2 FQGNSA. V trimming: 5 bases; J trimming: 8 bases; junction bases outside the gene matches: 9. The CDR3 is made up of 15 amino acids.

This sequence joins TRBV28 and TRBJ1-1; 9 bases match TRBD1. CDR3 length equals 12 residues. Losses at the gene ends were 6 bases for V and 4 bases for J; bases not matched to a gene: 0. Germline V lookup: CDR1 MDHEN, CDR2 SYDVKM. The CDR3 reads CASRTGGTEAFF. The CDR3 DNA is TGTGCCAGCAGGACAGGGGGCACTGAAGCTTTCTTT.

The gene calls are TRBV5-5 and TRBJ2-3; 12 bases agree with TRBD1. Germline CDR1 reads SGHKS; CDR2 reads YYEKEE (reference sequence). The V segment lost 0 bases and the J segment 1 base; nucleotides outside the gene matches: 3. The CDR3 spans 17 residues. CDR3 residues: CASSLDGTGGRTDTQYF. In nucleotides, the CDR3 is TGTGCCAGCAGCTTGGATGGGACAGGGGGCCGCACAGATACGCAGTATTTT. Full variable domain (outside the CDR3, taken from reference TRBV5-5 and TRBJ2-3): DAGVTQSPTHLIKTRGQQVTLRCSPISGHKSVSWYQQVLGQGPQFIFQYYEKEERGRGNFPDRFSARQFPNYSSELNVNALLLGDSALYLCASSLDGTGGRTDTQYFGPGTRLTVL.

V is TRBV14 and J is TRBJ1-2; D might be TRBD1 (6 bases). CDR1 and CDR2 from the germline V gene are SGHDN and FVKESK. This CDR3 comprises 15 residues. V was trimmed by 2 bases and J by 6 bases, leaving 16 bases between them. CDR3 loop: CASSQRLGAGDGYTF. The DNA of the CDR3 is TGTGCCAGCAGCCAACGCTTGGGGGCAGGCGATGGCTACACCTTC.

The CDR3 here is CASTQGAGEQFF. The CDR3 DNA follows: TGTGCCAGCACCCAGGGGGCTGGTGAGCAGTTCTTC. The chain employs TRBV27 and TRBJ2-1, with 8 bases matching TRBD1. Germline assignment: CDR1 MNHEY and CDR2 SMNVEV (reference sequence). The ends lost 7 bases at V and 9 bases at J; junction bases unmatched: 5. This CDR3 region has 12 residues.

The V and J genes are TRBV4-2 and TRBJ1-2, with no clear D. The CDR3 runs to 15 residues. CDR1 and CDR2 from the germline V gene are LGHNA and YNFKEQ. Trimming pared 2 bases from V and 7 bases from J, leaving 17 bases between. CDR3 amino acids: CASSQPTREEGGYTF. As DNA, the CDR3 is TGTGCCAGCAGCCAACCGACTAGGGAGGAGGGTGGCTACACCTTC.

CDR3 loop: CASSDSGTGTEAFF. The CDR3 region has the DNA TGTGCCAGCAGTGACTCGGGGACAGGGACTGAAGCTTTCTTT. The chain employs TRBV6-4 and TRBJ1-1, with 9 bases that match TRBD1. V dropped 0 bases and J dropped 5; count of bases not matched to a gene: 1. This CDR3 has 14 amino acids. Germline V gene sequence: CDR1 MRHNA, CDR2 SNTAGT.

The chain carries TRBV29-1 and TRBJ1-1, with a tentative D call TRBD1 (6 bases). V was shortened by 4 bases and J by 5 bases, with 11 bases between the two germline ends. Germline CDR1 is SQVTM and CDR2 is ANQGSEA. The CDR3 runs to 12 residues. CDR3 amino acids: CSVGGGQTEAFF. In nucleotides, the CDR3 is TGCAGCGTTGGAGGGGGTCAAACTGAAGCTTTCTTT.

J is TRBJ1-1 and V is TRBV30; 7 bases match TRBD1. V lost 3 bases and J lost 11; bases outside the gene matches: 9. Looked up from germline, CDR1 is GTSNPN and CDR2 is SVGIG (reference sequence). This CDR3 has 12 residues. CDR3 in amino acids: CAWRGGQTRAFF. In DNA, the CDR3 is TGTGCCTGGAGGGGGGGACAGACACGCGCTTTCTTT.

The rearrangement joins TRBV6-5 to TRBJ2-2; D is unclear. This CDR3 is 14 amino acids long. The germline CDR1 and CDR2 sequences are MNHEY and SVGAGI. V was cut by 2 bases and J by 4 bases, with 8 bases left in between. CDR3 protein: CASSYVVATGELFF. The CDR3 nucleotides are TGTGCCAGCAGTTACGTAGTGGCCACCGGGGAGCTGTTTTTT.

The V call is TRBV7-2, the J call TRBJ2-5; possibly TRBD2 for D (6 bases). The ends were cut back, 1 base at V and 5 bases at J, with 17 bases in the middle. The CDR3 extends over 16 amino acids. Germline CDR1 is SGHTA and CDR2 is FQGNSA. The CDR3 region is CASSLEGTGTRETQYF. The CDR3 DNA is TGTGCCAGCAGCTTAGAGGGGACTGGAACTAGGGAGACCCAGTACTTC.

This clone occurred a few times. The rearrangement joins TRBV27 to TRBJ2-5, with TRBD2 matching 13 bases. The germline V gene encodes CDR1 MNHEY and CDR2 SMNVEV (reference sequence). The trim removed 6 bases at V and 2 bases at J, leaving 6 bases unmatched. CDR3 length: 16 residues. CDR3 loop: CASRSTSGGFQETQYF. CDR3 in DNA: TGTGCCAGCAGATCGACTAGCGGGGGGTTTCAAGAGACCCAGTACTTC.